This TCR beta chain was profiled in a study of identical twins. Study-level results: Whereas memory repertoires showed no such difference, abundant cord blood beta clonotypes carried fewer insertions. Models underestimated how often monozygotic twins shared out-of-frame TCR alpha.

For this clonotype: What it binds is not known.

V was clipped by 0 bases and J by 4 bases, with 5 bases between them. This CDR3 has 13 amino acids. Germline CDR1 and CDR2: SEHNR and FQNEAQ (reference sequence). With template switching, a universal primer site was added, and the cDNA carried unique molecular identifiers. MiXCR was run by TCRdb on the 5' RACE reads, yielding one entry per CDR3 protein. The sample shows around 480,000 distinct CDR3 sequences, more than 13% of them seen only once. These data were also reused for a study on yellow fever vaccine responses in identical twins. That study reports: Twins' vaccine T cell responses were reported to seem partly convergent and partly personalized.

The V gene is TRBV7-9, the J gene TRBJ2-3, with D hard to call. Source material: CD4+ T cells sorted from blood. This clonotype originated in a woman aged 18-29 years in good health. CDR3 in DNA: TGTGCCAGCAGCTTAGCGTCGGCAGATACGCAGTATTTT. Translation gives CASSLASADTQYF.